The 8 T cell receptor beta chains reported below all come from one sample, sequenced in a study of blood T cell repertoires in COVID-19. Profiling relied on immunoSEQ multiplex PCR, and the TCRdb table lists in-frame clones only, not all of them. The sample lists under 100,000 clones, roughly 92% occurring once. Sequenced input: peripheral blood. The receptor source for this set is a woman aged 60-75 years with active COVID-19.

The chain links TRBV5-5 to TRBJ2-7; weak D call: TRBD1 (5 bases). Germline assignment: CDR1 SGHKS and CDR2 YYEKEE (reference sequence). V was trimmed by 0 bases and J by 2 bases, leaving 12 bases between them. The CDR3 totals 15 residues. This CDR3 is CASSLDPGLAYEQYF. The CDR3 region has the DNA TGTGCCAGCAGCTTGGATCCAGGGTTGGCCTACGAGCAGTACTTC.

In this sample, this clone turned up once. The chain links TRBV4-3 to TRBJ1-5; TRBD1 matches at 10 bases. There are 15 residues in the CDR3. The germline CDR1 and CDR2 sequences are LGHNA and YSLEER. V was pared by 4 bases and J by 6 bases, with 6 bases of the junction left unmatched. CDR3 amino acids: CASSPGTGAGQPQHF. The CDR3 coding sequence is TGCGCCAGCAGCCCTGGGACAGGGGCTGGTCAGCCCCAGCATTTT.

The chain combines TRBV5-1 with TRBJ2-5, with 7 bases aligning to TRBD2. This CDR3 comprises 12 residues. Germline values: CDR1 SGHRS, CDR2 YFSETQ. V shed 3 bases and J 4 bases; nucleotides not matched to a gene: 0. The CDR3 here is CASSWGGETQYF. The CDR3 nucleotides read TGCGCCAGCAGCTGGGGGGGAGAGACCCAGTACTTC.

The V gene is TRBV21-1, the J gene TRBJ2-1; TRBD2, the table's D call, lacks a check against the DNA. TRBV21-1 is marked as a pseudogene. The CDR3 covers 15 residues. DNA of the CDR3: TGTGCCAGCAGCAAAGTTCGGGGGTGTCAAGGTGAGCAGTTCTTC. This codes for CASSKVRGCQGEQFF.

The chain has TRBV28 and TRBJ2-5, with a weak D call TRBD1 (6 bases). The CDR3 is made up of 16 amino acids. Trimming left V 5 bases short and J 4 bases short, with 20 bases between. The germline V gene encodes CDR1 MDHEN and CDR2 SYDVKM. The CDR3 loop reads CASSPGSGGTGETQYF. The CDR3 DNA is TGTGCCAGCAGTCCTGGAAGTGGGGGCACGGGAGAGACCCAGTACTTC.

V and J are TRBV19 and TRBJ1-2, with 7 bases matching TRBD1. From germline, CDR1 is LNHDA and CDR2 SQIVND (reference sequence). There are 12 residues in the CDR3. After removal of 7 bases from V and 13 bases from J, the junction contained 12 bases not matched to a gene. Here the CDR3 reads CASTLGQARRTF. The CDR3, as DNA: TGTGCCAGTACCCTTGGACAGGCCCGTCGCACCTTC.

This chain uses TRBV29-1 with TRBJ2-5; 8 bases align to TRBD2. Losses at the gene ends were 4 bases for V and 0 bases for J; bases not matched to a gene: 7. The CDR3 is made up of 15 amino acids. The germline CDR1 and CDR2 sequences are SQVTM and ANQGSEA. The CDR3 spells CSVAHFSGDQETQYF. The CDR3 DNA follows: TGCAGCGTTGCACATTTTAGCGGGGACCAAGAGACCCAGTACTTC.

The chain recombines TRBV3-1 (or the pseudogene TRBV3-2) with TRBJ2-1; D remains ambiguous. Deletions cut 4 bases from V and 3 bases from J, with 13 bases between. Germline CDR1 reads LGHDT; CDR2 reads YNNKEL (reference sequence). This CDR3 has 15 residues. The CDR3 loop reads CASSPTRDNYNEQFF. The CDR3 DNA is TGTGCCAGCAGCCCGACCCGCGACAACTACAATGAGCAGTTCTTC.